The clone carrying this T cell receptor (beta chain) was picked up a small number of times. Its antigen is unknown. The source of the sample is a study of immune heterogeneity within non-small cell lung tumors. Study results and limitations: The high-frequency T-cell receptor beta clonotypes mostly did not match up between individual patients.

Bulk tumor genomic DNA served as template, at roughly 600 ng per sample. Doctors removed several biopsies from each primary tumor during surgery, keeping them far apart. Those enrolled were patients newly diagnosed with untreated non-small cell lung cancer and undergoing curative surgery. Trimming cost V 4 bases and J 6 bases; bases outside gene matches: 7. The CDR3 extends over 15 amino acids. Germline-derived CDR1 and CDR2 are MNHEY and SMNVEV (reference sequence). Multiplex PCR (32 V and 13 J primers) was used to amplify the TCR beta CDR3. TCRdb used MiXCR to reprocess the multiplex PCR reads, holding one entry per CDR3 protein. The table shows around 3,600 distinct CDR3 sequences, with roughly 35% occurring only once.

Sequences were obtained from lung tumor tissue. This clonotype originated in a man between 65 and 79 years old with non-small cell lung cancer. The chain employs TRBV27 and TRBJ2-1; TRBD1 matches at 9 bases. The CDR3 nucleotides are TGTGCCAGCAGTTCGGGGACAGGGATGGTCAATGAGCAGTTCTTC. It is translated as CASSSGTGMVNEQFF.